Shown below are 8 T cell receptor beta chains from a single sample sequenced in a study of T cell responses to AZD1222 COVID-19 vaccine. This table comes from immunoSEQ multiplex PCR, and its TCRdb copy is limited to in-frame clones, with some not included. This sample has 200,000 or so clones, with about nine tenths found just once. Sequenced material: peripheral blood, taken on day 0 of MenACWY control vaccination. Source of these receptors: an adult in good health.

The table lists this clone with a count of one. Other DNA sequences in the same sample also yield this CDR3. The V call is TRBV29-1, the J call TRBJ2-5; perhaps TRBD1 as D (5 bases). Germline-derived CDR1 and CDR2 are SQVTM and ANQGSEA. The CDR3 sequence is 12 residues long. Trimming removed 4 bases from V and 2 bases from J, with 8 bases in between. DNA of the CDR3: TGCAGCGTTGGGCCAGGGCAAGAGACCCAGTACTTC. Translated, it gives CSVGPGQETQYF.

Judged by abundance, this clone is medium-sized (0.01 to 0.1%). The genes are TRBV5-1 and TRBJ1-2, with TRBD1 identical over 8 bases. The germline gives CDR1 SGHRS, CDR2 YFSETQ. The CDR3 extends over 17 amino acids. Trimming took 3 bases from V and 4 from J; bases not matched to a gene: 14. The DNA of the CDR3 is TGCGCCAGCAGCTCCATAAATAAGACAGGGGCTTTCTATGGCTACACCTTC. The encoded protein is CASSSINKTGAFYGYTF.

This clone was seen a single time. V and J are TRBV28 and TRBJ2-7; D remains unclear. The CDR3 is 15 residues long. Germline V gene data show CDR1 as MDHEN and CDR2 as SYDVKM. V lost 5 bases and J 0 bases, leaving 14 bases between the germline ends. CDR3 sequence: CASSPLLGLSYEQYF. CDR3 nucleotides: TGTGCCAGCAGTCCTCTCCTGGGCCTCTCCTACGAGCAGTACTTC.

This rearrangement joins TRBV18 to TRBJ1-2, with unresolved D. The germline V and J ends were trimmed by 2 bases and 4 bases, with 11 bases remaining between them. The CDR3 spans 14 residues. Per germline, CDR1 KGHSH and CDR2 LQKENI. CDR3 DNA: TGTGCCAGCTCACCAACCCAGGCGATCTATGGCTACACCTTC. Protein sequence: CASSPTQAIYGYTF.

The chain recombines TRBV5-1 with TRBJ1-5, with D hard to call. The CDR3 runs 13 residues. V was pared by 0 bases and J by 7 bases, with 8 bases between. Germline V gene lookup returns CDR1 SGHRS and CDR2 YFSETQ. The CDR3 coding sequence is TGCGCCAGCAGCTTGGAAGGCGGGCAGCCCCAGCATTTT. Translating it yields CASSLEGGQPQHF.

On this clone: Other DNA sequences from this sample encode an identical CDR3 as well. The V and J genes are TRBV6-5 and TRBJ2-6; no firm D call. The germline CDR1 and CDR2 sequences are MNHEY and SVGAGI. V was shortened by 1 base and J by 1 base, with 2 bases between the two germline ends. The CDR3 sequence is 14 residues long. The CDR3 spells CASSYYSGANVLTF. The CDR3 DNA reads TGTGCCAGCAGTTACTATTCTGGGGCCAACGTCCTGACTTTC.

The chain employs TRBV28 and TRBJ1-2; perhaps TRBD1 as D (5 bases). The CDR3 is 14 amino acids. Germline assignment: CDR1 MDHEN and CDR2 SYDVKM. Trimming took 9 bases from V and 5 from J, leaving 19 bases between them. The CDR3 DNA follows: TGTGCCAGTGAAGGGGAACCCCCCGAGTATGGCTACACCTTC. Translated: CASEGEPPEYGYTF.

The chain links TRBV7-8 to TRBJ2-7; TRBD2 aligns across 14 bases. This CDR3 spans 17 amino acids. V gave up 1 base and J gave up 0 bases; unmatched junction bases: 2. The V gene's germline CDR1 is SGHVS and CDR2 FQNEAQ. CDR3 loop: CASSLGGTSGSSYEQYF. CDR3 nucleotide sequence: TGTGCCAGCAGCTTAGGTGGGACTAGCGGGAGCTCCTACGAGCAGTACTTC.